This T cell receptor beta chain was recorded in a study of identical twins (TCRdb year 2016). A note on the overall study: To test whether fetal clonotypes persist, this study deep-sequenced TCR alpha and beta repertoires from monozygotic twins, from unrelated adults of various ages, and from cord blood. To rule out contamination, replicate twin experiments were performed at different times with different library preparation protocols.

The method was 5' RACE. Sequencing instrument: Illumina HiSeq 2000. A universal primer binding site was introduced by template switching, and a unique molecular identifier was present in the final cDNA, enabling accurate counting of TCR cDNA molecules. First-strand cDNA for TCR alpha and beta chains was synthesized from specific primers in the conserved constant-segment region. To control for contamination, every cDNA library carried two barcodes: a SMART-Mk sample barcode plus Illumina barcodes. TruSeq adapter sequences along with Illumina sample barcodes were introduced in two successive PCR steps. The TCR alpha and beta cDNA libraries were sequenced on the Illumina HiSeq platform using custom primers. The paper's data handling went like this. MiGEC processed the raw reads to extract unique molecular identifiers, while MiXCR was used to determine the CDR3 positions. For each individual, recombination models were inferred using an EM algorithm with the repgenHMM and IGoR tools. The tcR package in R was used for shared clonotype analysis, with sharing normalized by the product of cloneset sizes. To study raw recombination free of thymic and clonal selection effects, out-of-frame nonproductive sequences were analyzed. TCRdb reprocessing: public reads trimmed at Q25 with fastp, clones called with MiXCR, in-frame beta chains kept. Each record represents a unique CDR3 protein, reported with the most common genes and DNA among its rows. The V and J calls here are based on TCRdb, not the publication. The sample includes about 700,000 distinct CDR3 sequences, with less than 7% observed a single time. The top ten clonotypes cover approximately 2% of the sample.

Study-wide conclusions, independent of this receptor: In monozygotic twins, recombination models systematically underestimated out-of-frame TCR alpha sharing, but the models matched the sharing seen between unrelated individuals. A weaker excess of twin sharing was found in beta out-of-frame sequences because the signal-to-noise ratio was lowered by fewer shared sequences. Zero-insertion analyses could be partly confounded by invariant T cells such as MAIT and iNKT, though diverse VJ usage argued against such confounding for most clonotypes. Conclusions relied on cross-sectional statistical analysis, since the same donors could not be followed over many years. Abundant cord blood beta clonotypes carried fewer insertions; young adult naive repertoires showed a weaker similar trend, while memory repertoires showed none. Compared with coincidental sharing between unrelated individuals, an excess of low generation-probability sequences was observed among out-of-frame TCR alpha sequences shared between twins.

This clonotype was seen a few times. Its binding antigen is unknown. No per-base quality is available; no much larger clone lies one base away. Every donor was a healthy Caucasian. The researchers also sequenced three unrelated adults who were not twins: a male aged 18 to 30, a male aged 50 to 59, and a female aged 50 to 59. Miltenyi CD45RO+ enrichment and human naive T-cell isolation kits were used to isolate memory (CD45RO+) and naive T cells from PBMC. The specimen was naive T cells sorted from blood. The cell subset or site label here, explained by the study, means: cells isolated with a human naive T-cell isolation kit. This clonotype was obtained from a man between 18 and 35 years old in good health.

The bases read TGCAGTGCTAGAGATGGGAAGGAGCCTCCTAGCGGGGGCGGGGAGACCCAGTACTTC. Translated, this is CSARDGKEPPSGGGETQYF. The receptor chain draws on TRBV20-1 and TRBJ2-5, and 10 bases in between align with TRBD2. V ends up 0 bases short and J 5 bases short, with an unmatched junction base count of 18. In the germline V gene (reference sequence), CDR1 corresponds to DFQATT and CDR2 to SNEGSKA. Reading from cysteine to phenylalanine, the CDR3 counts 19 amino acids. CDR3 DNA is the only sequence kept; it has 57 bases, read in frame from the first base.